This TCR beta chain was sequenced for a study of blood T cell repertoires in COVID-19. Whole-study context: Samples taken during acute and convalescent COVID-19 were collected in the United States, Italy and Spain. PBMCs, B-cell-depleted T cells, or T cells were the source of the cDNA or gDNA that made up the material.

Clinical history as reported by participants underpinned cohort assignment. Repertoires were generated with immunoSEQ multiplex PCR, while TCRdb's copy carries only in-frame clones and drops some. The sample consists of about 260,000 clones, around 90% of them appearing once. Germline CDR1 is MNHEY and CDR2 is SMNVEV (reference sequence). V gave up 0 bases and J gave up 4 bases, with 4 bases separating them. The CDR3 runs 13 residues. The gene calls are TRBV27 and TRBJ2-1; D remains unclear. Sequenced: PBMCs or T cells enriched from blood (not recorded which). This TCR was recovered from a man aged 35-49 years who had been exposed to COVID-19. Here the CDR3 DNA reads TGTGCCAGCAGTTTATCCCTTTACAATGAGCAGTTCTTC. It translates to CASSLSLYNEQFF.